The next 17 T cell receptor beta chains were all read from a single sample in a study of cytomegalovirus exposure and HLA in healthy donors. This PCR relied on a set of 60 Vbeta primers and 13 Jbeta primers. Profiled with immunoSEQ multiplex PCR; TCRdb holds only in-frame clones, not every one. This sample has about 200,000 clones, with over 70% found just once. Sequencing was performed on PBMCs. All receptors derive from a boy aged 2 to 9 in good health and CMV-seronegative.

The chain combines TRBV5-1 with TRBJ1-1; 7 bases fit TRBD1. Germline V CDR1 and CDR2: SGHRS, YFSETQ. The V gene end was trimmed by 1 base and the J gene end by 1 base; junction bases not matched to a gene: 4. This CDR3 has 15 amino acids. CDR3 sequence reads: CASSLNDRENTEAFF. DNA for the CDR3: TGCGCCAGCAGCTTGAACGACAGGGAGAACACTGAAGCTTTCTTT.

This clone was picked up one time. The V and J genes are TRBV30 and TRBJ1-1, with D possibly being TRBD1 (6 bases). V was cut by 0 bases and J by 8 bases, with 13 bases left in between. The CDR3 sequence is 13 residues long. Germline V CDR1 and CDR2: GTSNPN, SVGIG (reference sequence). Here the CDR3 reads CAWSVIWGGEAFF. The CDR3 DNA sequence: TGTGCCTGGAGTGTGATCTGGGGGGGCGAAGCTTTCTTT.

V gene TRBV29-1 combines with J gene TRBJ2-1; 15 bases align to TRBD2. Germline CDR1 is SQVTM and CDR2 is ANQGSEA. The CDR3 has 15 residues. Unmatched junction bases numbered 6, after V lost 6 bases and J lost 6 bases. CDR3 DNA sequence: TGCAGCGTAGGACTAGCGGGAGGGCCGGGCAATGAGCAGTTCTTC. This codes for CSVGLAGGPGNEQFF.

This chain connects TRBV4-2 to TRBJ1-1, with D tentatively TRBD1 (6 bases). The CDR3 has 15 amino acids. V was pared by 3 bases and J by 5 bases, with 16 bases between. Germline V gene lookup returns CDR1 LGHNA and CDR2 YNFKEQ. CDR3 in amino acids: CASSQAGEGWTEAFF. CDR3 nucleotides: TGTGCCAGCAGCCAGGCAGGGGAGGGTTGGACTGAAGCTTTCTTT.

The chain has TRBV5-1 and TRBJ2-5; perhaps TRBD2 as D (6 bases). The CDR3 is 15 residues long. The V and J ends lost 3 bases and 0 bases respectively, with 12 bases between them. Germline CDR1 is SGHRS and CDR2 is YFSETQ. The CDR3 loop reads CASSSNTGDQETQYF. DNA of the CDR3: TGCGCCAGCAGCTCTAATACGGGGGACCAAGAGACCCAGTACTTC.

This clone has only one observation. The V gene is TRBV7-2, the J gene TRBJ2-7; D gene uncertain. This CDR3 comprises 12 residues. V lost 1 base, J lost 7 bases, and 8 bases lay in between. Germline V gene lookup returns CDR1 SGHTA and CDR2 FQGNSA. The CDR3 DNA sequence: TGTGCCAGCAGCTTAGTGAGGTCTGAGCAGTACTTC. Amino acids: CASSLVRSEQYF.

V is TRBV7-6 and J is TRBJ2-7; D is ambiguous. Germline values: CDR1 SGHVS, CDR2 FNYEAQ. Deletions cut 5 bases from V and 0 bases from J, with 8 bases between. The CDR3 is made up of 13 amino acids. CDR3 sequence reads: CASSRYDSYEQYF. The DNA of the CDR3 is TGTGCCAGCAGCCGGTACGACTCCTACGAGCAGTACTTC.

This chain joins TRBV27 and TRBJ1-1, with 7 bases aligning to TRBD1. CDR3 length: 13 amino acids. From germline, CDR1 is MNHEY and CDR2 SMNVEV (reference sequence). V shed 6 bases, J shed 5 bases, and the junction held 6 bases outside the gene matches. CDR3 nucleotide sequence: TGTGCCAGCAGCCCTAGGACAGGTACTGAAGCTTTCTTT. Translating it yields CASSPRTGTEAFF.

The gene calls are TRBV29-1 and TRBJ1-5, with D possibly TRBD1 on 6 matching bases. The germline CDR1 and CDR2 sequences are SQVTM and ANQGSEA. The CDR3 is 12 amino acids. V was pared by 4 bases and J by 6 bases, with 10 bases between. The chain's CDR3 is CSVGQAGQPQHF. In DNA, the CDR3 is TGCAGCGTTGGACAGGCCGGTCAGCCCCAGCATTTT.

DNA for the CDR3: TGTGCCAGCAGCTCAGGGGGCGACATTCAGTACTTC. Amino acid sequence: CASSSGGDIQYF. V usage is TRBV27 and J usage is TRBJ2-4; 8 bases fit TRBD1. This CDR3 contains 12 residues. CDR1 is MNHEY, CDR2 SMNVEV, per germline (reference sequence). The trim removed 6 bases at V and 8 bases at J, leaving 3 bases unmatched.

The rearrangement links TRBV6-6 to TRBJ1-5, with D unresolved. The CDR3 has 14 residues. The germline CDR1 and CDR2 sequences are MNHNY and SVGAGI (reference sequence). Trimming stripped 0 bases from V and 0 bases from J, with 3 bases between. DNA for the CDR3: TGTGCCAGCAGTTACTCGAGTAGCAATCAGCCCCAGCATTTT. Amino acids: CASSYSSSNQPQHF.

This chain connects TRBV28 to TRBJ2-5; tentatively, D is TRBD1 (6 bases). The CDR3 loop spans 13 amino acids. Germline V gene data show CDR1 as MDHEN and CDR2 as SYDVKM. V was cut by 4 bases and J by 4 bases, with 10 bases left in between. The CDR3 bases are TGTGCCAGCAGTTCCACAGGGATAGAGACCCAGTACTTC. It translates to CASSSTGIETQYF.

V and J are TRBV5-1 and TRBJ1-2, with 7 bases fitting TRBD1. The CDR3 consists of 15 residues. Losses at the gene ends were 3 bases for V and 5 bases for J; bases not matched to a gene: 10. CDR1 is SGHRS, CDR2 YFSETQ, per germline. CDR3 nucleotide sequence: TGCGCCAGCAGCTCCGACAGGGTTGGTGATTATGGCTACACCTTC. It codes for CASSSDRVGDYGYTF.

This clone has just a few counts. V is TRBV4-1 and J is TRBJ1-2; 8 bases agree with TRBD1. The CDR3 covers 17 residues. CDR1 and CDR2 from the germline V gene are MGHRA and YSYEKL. V shed 1 base, J shed 5 bases, and the junction held 12 bases outside the gene matches. CDR3 sequence: CASSQGGAGGLLYGYTF. DNA for the CDR3: TGCGCCAGCAGCCAAGGGGGCGCAGGGGGCCTGCTTTATGGCTACACCTTC.

The chain uses TRBV7-3 and TRBJ2-7; 10 bases are shared with TRBD2. CDR1 is SGHTA, CDR2 FQGTGA, per germline. CDR3 length equals 15 residues. Trimming took 5 bases from V and 5 from J; bases not matched to a gene: 9. This chain's CDR3 is CASSGSGGEGDEQYF. DNA of the CDR3: TGTGCCAGCAGCGGGAGCGGGGGGGAGGGGGACGAGCAGTACTTC.

The chain employs TRBV7-8 and TRBJ2-2; D possibly corresponds to TRBD2 (6 bases). The CDR3 has 15 amino acids. From germline, CDR1 is SGHVS and CDR2 FQNEAQ. The V end was cut by 3 bases, the J end by 7 bases, with 15 bases between. The CDR3 nucleotides read TGTGCCAGCAGCTTTGCAACTAGCTTCCGCGGGGAGCTGTTTTTT. Translated, it gives CASSFATSFRGELFF. Using reference TRBV7-8 and TRBJ2-2 for the parts outside the CDR3, the full variable domain is GAGVSQSPRYKVAKRGQDVALRCDPISGHVSLFWYQQALGQGPEFLTYFQNEAQLDKSGLPSDRFFAERPEGSVSTLKIQRTQQEDSAVYLCASSFATSFRGELFFGEGSRLTVL.

The V call is TRBV10-2, the J call TRBJ2-7; D not resolved. The germline gives CDR1 WSHSY, CDR2 SAAADI. CDR3 length: 13 residues. V lost 6 bases and J lost 0, with 9 bases in between. CDR3 in DNA: TGCGCCAGCAGCGCAGGAAGCTCCTACGAGCAGTACTTC. Translating it yields CASSAGSSYEQYF.